The present T cell receptor beta chain was sequenced within a study of B cell selection in AIRE deficiency. TCRdb's copy holds only in-frame clones and misses some; the assay was immunoSEQ multiplex PCR. The sample records roughly 23,000 clones, 97% being singletons. CD4+CD127+ cells were sorted as the conventional CD4 T cells. Source material: conventional CD4+ T cells sorted from PBMCs. This sequence was found in a human donor with AIRE deficiency.

This chain's CDR3 is CASSFGGEQFF. CDR3 bases: TGCGCCAGCAGCTTTGGGGGTGAGCAGTTCTTC. V is TRBV5-1 and J is TRBJ2-1; either TRBD1 or TRBD2 may fit D (5 bases each). CDR1 SGHRS and CDR2 YFSETQ come from the germline V gene. V was pared by 2 bases and J by 9 bases, with 6 bases between. The CDR3 runs 11 residues.